Sequencing of this T cell receptor (beta chain) was carried out in a study of post-analysis software for immune sequencing data. General study findings and limits: Controls' normalized Chao1 diversity significantly exceeded that of multiple sclerosis patients. Strong co-clustering by F measure linked samples that shared a preparation batch.

This clonotype was counted ten times or more. What it recognizes is unknown. Built from TCR beta cDNA, the libraries had unique molecular identifiers in them. TCRdb re-called the PCR reads with MiXCR, one entry per CDR3 protein. The sample records about 620,000 distinct CDR3 sequences, roughly 47% being singletons. This receptor was taken from a girl between 10 and 17 years old with multiple sclerosis. Sequencing was done on a sample of blood.

CDR3: CASSEGTGGYEQYF. CDR3 coding DNA: TGTGCCAGCAGTGAAGGGACAGGGGGCTACGAGCAGTACTTC. The chain joins TRBV6-1 to TRBJ2-7; 10 bases line up with TRBD1. V lost 1 base and J lost 3; bases outside the gene matches: 0. Germline CDR1 MNHNS, CDR2 SASEGT. The CDR3 has 14 residues.